The entry that follows covers one T cell receptor beta chain sequence. The antigen is not known. Profiling relied on immunoSEQ multiplex PCR, and the TCRdb table lists in-frame clones only, not all of them. Here the sample spans 28,000 or so clones, around 78% being singletons. The data stem from a study of STAT5B mutations in CD4+ large granular lymphocyte leukemia. Study observations and caveats: CD4-sorted patient repertoires seemed more clonal than healthy CD4+ repertoires.

CDR1 is MDHEN and CDR2 is SYDVKM in the germline V gene. The CDR3 contains 13 residues. The germline V and J ends were trimmed by 6 bases and 0 bases, with 9 bases remaining between them. Sequenced input: CD4+ T cells from blood buffy coats. The chain joins TRBV28 to TRBJ2-7; no reliable D call. The origin of this receptor is a human donor in good health. The CDR3 protein is CASSQIGSYEQYF. The CDR3 nucleotides read TGTGCCAGCAGCCAAATAGGCTCCTACGAGCAGTACTTC.